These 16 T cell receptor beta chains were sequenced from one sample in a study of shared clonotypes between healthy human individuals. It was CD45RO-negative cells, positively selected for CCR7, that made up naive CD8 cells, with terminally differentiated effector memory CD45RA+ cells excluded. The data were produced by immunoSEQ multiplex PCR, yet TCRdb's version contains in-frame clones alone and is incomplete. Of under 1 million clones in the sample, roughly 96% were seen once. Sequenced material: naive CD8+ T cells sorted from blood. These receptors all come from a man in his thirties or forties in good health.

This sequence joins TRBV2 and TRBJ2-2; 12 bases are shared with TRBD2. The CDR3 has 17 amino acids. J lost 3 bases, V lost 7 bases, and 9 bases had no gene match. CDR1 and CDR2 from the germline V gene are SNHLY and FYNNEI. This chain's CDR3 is CASTNLRLAGDTGELFF. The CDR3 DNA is TGTGCCAGCACTAACCTCAGACTAGCGGGAGACACCGGGGAGCTGTTTTTT.

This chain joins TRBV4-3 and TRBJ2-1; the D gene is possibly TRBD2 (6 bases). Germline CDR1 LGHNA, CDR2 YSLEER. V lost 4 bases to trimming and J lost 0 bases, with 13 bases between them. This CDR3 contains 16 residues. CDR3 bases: TGCGCCAGCAGCCCTGGAGGGGTCGGCTCCTACAATGAGCAGTTCTTC. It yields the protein CASSPGGVGSYNEQFF.

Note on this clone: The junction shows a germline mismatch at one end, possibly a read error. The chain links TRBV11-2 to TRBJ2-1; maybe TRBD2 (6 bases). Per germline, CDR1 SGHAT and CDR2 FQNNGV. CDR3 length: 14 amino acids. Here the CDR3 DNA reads TGTGCCAGCAGTTTAGCGGTCTCCTACAATGAGCAGTTCTTC. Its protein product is CASSLAVSYNEQFF.

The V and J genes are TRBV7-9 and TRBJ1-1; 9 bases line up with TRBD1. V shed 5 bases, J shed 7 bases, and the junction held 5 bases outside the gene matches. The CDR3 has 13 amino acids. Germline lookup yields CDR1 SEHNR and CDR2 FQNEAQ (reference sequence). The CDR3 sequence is CASSRGTGSEAFF. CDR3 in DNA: TGTGCCAGCAGCCGAGGGACAGGGAGTGAAGCTTTCTTT.

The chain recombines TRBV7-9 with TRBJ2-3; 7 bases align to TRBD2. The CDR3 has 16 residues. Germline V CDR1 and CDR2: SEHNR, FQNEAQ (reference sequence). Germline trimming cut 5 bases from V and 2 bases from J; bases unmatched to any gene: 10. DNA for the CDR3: TGTGCCAGCAGCCCAACCTCGGGACTAACCACAGATACGCAGTATTTT. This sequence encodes CASSPTSGLTTDTQYF.

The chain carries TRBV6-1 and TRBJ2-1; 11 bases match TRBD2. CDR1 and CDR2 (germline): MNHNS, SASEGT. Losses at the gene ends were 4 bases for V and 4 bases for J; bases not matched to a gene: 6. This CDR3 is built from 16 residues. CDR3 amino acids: CASSGLAGGSYNEQFF. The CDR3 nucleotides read TGTGCCAGCAGTGGTCTAGCGGGAGGTTCGTACAATGAGCAGTTCTTC.

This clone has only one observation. The CDR3 nucleotides are TGTGCCAGCCGGTGGGGGAATGAGCAGTTCTTC. Protein: CASRWGNEQFF. This chain links TRBV6-5 with TRBJ2-1; D may be TRBD1 or TRBD2 (5 bases each). This CDR3 is built from 11 residues. Germline assignment: CDR1 MNHEY and CDR2 SVGAGI. V was cut by 8 bases and J by 7 bases, with 9 bases left in between.

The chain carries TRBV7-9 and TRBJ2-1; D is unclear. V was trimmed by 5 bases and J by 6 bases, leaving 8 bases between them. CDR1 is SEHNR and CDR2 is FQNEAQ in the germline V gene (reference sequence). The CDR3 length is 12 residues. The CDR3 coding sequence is TGTGCCAGCAGCCAACCGCTCAATGAGCAGTTCTTC. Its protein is CASSQPLNEQFF.

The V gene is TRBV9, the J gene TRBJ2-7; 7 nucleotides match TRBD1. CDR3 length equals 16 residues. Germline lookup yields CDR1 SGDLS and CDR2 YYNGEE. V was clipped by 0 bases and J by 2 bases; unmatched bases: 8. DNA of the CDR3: TGTGCCAGCAGCGTAGAAGGTAGGGACAGTCCCTACGAGCAGTACTTC. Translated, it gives CASSVEGRDSPYEQYF.

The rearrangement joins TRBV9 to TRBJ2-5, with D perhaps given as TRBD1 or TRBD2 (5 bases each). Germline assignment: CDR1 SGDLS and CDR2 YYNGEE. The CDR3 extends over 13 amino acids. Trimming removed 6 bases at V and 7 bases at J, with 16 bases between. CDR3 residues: CASTLSGGGTQYF. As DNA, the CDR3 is TGTGCCAGCACCCTGTCAGGTGGGGGGACCCAGTACTTC. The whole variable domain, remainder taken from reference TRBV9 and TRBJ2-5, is DSGVTQTPKHLITATGQRVTLRCSPRSGDLSVYWYQQSLDQGLQFLIQYYNGEERAKGNILERFSAQQFPDLHSELNLSSLELGDSALYFCASTLSGGGTQYFGPGTRLLVL.

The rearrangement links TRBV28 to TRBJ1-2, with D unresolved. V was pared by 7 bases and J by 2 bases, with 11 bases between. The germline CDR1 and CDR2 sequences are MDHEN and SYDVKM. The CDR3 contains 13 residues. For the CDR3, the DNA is TGTGCCAGCACCCCGGGCCAAAACTATGGCTACACCTTC. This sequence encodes CASTPGQNYGYTF.

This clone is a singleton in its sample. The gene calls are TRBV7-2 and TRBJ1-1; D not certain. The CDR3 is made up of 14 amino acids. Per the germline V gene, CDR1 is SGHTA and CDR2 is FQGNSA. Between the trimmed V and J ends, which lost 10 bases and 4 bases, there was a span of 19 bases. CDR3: CATPKRSVGTEAFF. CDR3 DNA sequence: TGTGCCACCCCGAAGCGTTCGGTGGGCACTGAAGCTTTCTTT.

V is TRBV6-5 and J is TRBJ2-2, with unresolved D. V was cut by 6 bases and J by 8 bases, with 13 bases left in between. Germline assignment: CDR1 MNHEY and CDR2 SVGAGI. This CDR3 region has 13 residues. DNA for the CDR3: TGTGCCAGCAGACCGATGTACCTGGGGGAGCTGTTTTTT. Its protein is CASRPMYLGELFF.

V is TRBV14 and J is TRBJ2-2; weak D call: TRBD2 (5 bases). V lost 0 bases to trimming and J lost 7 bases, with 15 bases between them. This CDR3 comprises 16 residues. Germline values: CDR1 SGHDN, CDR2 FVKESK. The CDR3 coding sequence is TGTGCCAGCAGCCAAGACCCCGGGATCCCCGGCGGGGAGCTGTTTTTT. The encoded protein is CASSQDPGIPGGELFF. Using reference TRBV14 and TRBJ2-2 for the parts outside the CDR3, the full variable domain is EAGVTQFPSHSVIEKGQTVTLRCDPISGHDNLYWYRRVMGKEIKFLLHFVKESKQDESGMPNNRFLAERTGGTYSTLKVQPAELEDSGVYFCASSQDPGIPGGELFFGEGSRLTVL.

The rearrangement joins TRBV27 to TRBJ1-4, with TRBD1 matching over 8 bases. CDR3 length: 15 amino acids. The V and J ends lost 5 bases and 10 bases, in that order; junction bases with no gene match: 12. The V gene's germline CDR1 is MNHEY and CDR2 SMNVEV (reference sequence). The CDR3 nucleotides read TGTGCCAGCAGTACCACCGGGACAGGAGTGAGAAAACTGTTTTTT. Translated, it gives CASSTTGTGVRKLFF.

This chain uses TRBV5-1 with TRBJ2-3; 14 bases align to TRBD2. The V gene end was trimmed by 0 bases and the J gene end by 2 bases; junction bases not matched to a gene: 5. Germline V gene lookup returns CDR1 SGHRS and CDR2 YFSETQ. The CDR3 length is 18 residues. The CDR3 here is CASSLVRLAGGPTDTQYF. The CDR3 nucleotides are TGCGCCAGCAGCTTGGTTAGACTAGCGGGAGGGCCCACAGATACGCAGTATTTT.